This T cell receptor beta chain was recovered during a study of siplizumab effects on memory and regulatory T cells. The study's findings and limits: To unstimulated subsets, only a minor fraction of alloreactive clones could be mapped. Confirmation that proliferating Tregs from siplizumab cultures had suppressive function was not obtained.

Clones were sequenced by immunoSEQ multiplex PCR, and TCRdb holds only the in-frame ones, with some missing. The sample gives some 110,000 clones, about 93% of which show up once; 0.32% is in the top ten. Trimming removed 1 base from V and 1 base from J, with 5 bases in between. Looked up from germline, CDR1 is KGHSH and CDR2 is LQKENI. CDR3 length: 14 amino acids. Of note for this clone: The antigen remains undetermined.

This TCR derives from a human donor in good health. Sequencing used CD4+ T cells sorted from blood. The chain joins TRBV18 to TRBJ2-1; D gene unclear. The CDR3 loop is CASSPRDSYNEQFF. The DNA for the CDR3 is TGTGCCAGCTCACCACGGGATTCCTACAATGAGCAGTTCTTC.